Sequencing of this TCR beta chain was carried out in a study of blood T cell repertoires in COVID-19. Overall study context: Acute and convalescent COVID-19 samples came from the United States, Italy and Spain.

Donors were grouped by their self-reported clinical history. Source study methods: Nucleated cell number was recorded as an estimate derived from reference gene primer amplification. Clones were read by immunoSEQ multiplex PCR, and TCRdb kept only the in-frame ones, dropping some. V and J calls and clone size are given by that table; D and trimming were obtained from the DNA. The sample includes 300,000 to 450,000 clones, approximately 87% of them seen just once. The TCR was taken from a man under 40 who had recovered from COVID-19. The sample comprised PBMCs or T cells enriched from blood (not recorded which).

The CDR3 sequence is CASLGAVGEKLFF. In nucleotides, the CDR3 is TGTGCCAGCCTTGGGGCGGTCGGCGAAAAACTGTTTTTT. The chain couples TRBV25-1 to TRBJ1-4; D perhaps matches TRBD1 (5 bases). The germline V gene has CDR1 MGHDK and CDR2 SYGVNS. The germline V and J ends were trimmed by 8 bases and 8 bases, with 15 bases remaining between them. The CDR3 is 13 residues long.